Detailed here is one T cell receptor beta chain. The record originates from a study of blood T cell repertoires in COVID-19. Looking at the study overall: Whether acute or convalescent, the COVID-19 samples came from the United States, Italy and Spain. In each case, the material was cDNA or gDNA derived from T cells, B-cell-depleted T cells, or PBMCs.

Per the study methods: Quantification of nucleated cells was approximated via reference gene primer amplification. Data came from immunoSEQ multiplex PCR; TCRdb stores just in-frame clones and leaves some out. That table is the source of V, J and clone size, and D and trimming were worked out from the DNA. The sample lists around 160,000 clones; roughly 80% were seen once. The germline CDR1 and CDR2 sequences are KGHSH and LQKENI. The CDR3 has 14 residues. With V trimmed by 2 bases and J by 5 bases, 3 bases remained unmatched. This rearrangement joins TRBV18 to TRBJ2-7; 10 nucleotides agree with TRBD1. The TCR sequence derives from a woman of 80 years or more with acute or convalescent COVID-19. The sequenced sample consisted of peripheral blood. CDR3 sequence reads: CASSPGTGVHEQYF. The CDR3 DNA is TGTGCCAGCTCACCAGGGACAGGGGTCCACGAGCAGTACTTC.